This TCR beta chain emerged from a study of blood T cell repertoires in COVID-19. On the study more broadly: The origin of the acute and convalescent COVID-19 samples was the United States, Italy and Spain. T cells, B-cell-depleted T cells, or PBMCs supplied cDNA or gDNA.

Data came from immunoSEQ multiplex PCR; TCRdb stores just in-frame clones and leaves some out. Here the sample spans about 170,000 clones, roughly 86% being singletons. Germline lookup yields CDR1 MGHDK and CDR2 SYGVNS. The CDR3 has 14 amino acids. V lost 5 bases and J 8 bases, leaving 15 bases between the germline ends. The TCR originated in a man in his 70s with acute or convalescent COVID-19. The chain links TRBV25-1 to TRBJ1-4; D is unresolved. Input material: peripheral blood. The CDR3 loop is CASSRVASGEKLFF. The CDR3 DNA is TGTGCCAGCAGTAGAGTGGCTTCGGGGGAAAAACTGTTTTTT.